Listed here are 18 T cell receptor beta chains from one sample, sequenced in a study of cytomegalovirus exposure and HLA in healthy donors. With 60 Vbeta and 13 Jbeta primers, the PCR was carried out. This table comes from immunoSEQ multiplex PCR, and its TCRdb copy is limited to in-frame clones, with some not included. This sample has approximately 190,000 clones, with approximately 70% found just once. The sample consisted of PBMCs. The receptors shown here come from a man aged 35-49 years in good health and CMV-seropositive.

The chain combines TRBV29-1 with TRBJ2-7; TRBD2 agrees at 8 bases. Germline V gives CDR1 SQVTM, CDR2 ANQGSEA. The ends lost 4 bases at V and 9 bases at J; junction bases unmatched: 8. This CDR3 is 12 amino acids long. Here the CDR3 DNA reads TGCAGCGTTGCTGGCGGACTAGCCGGGCAGTACTTC. Protein product: CSVAGGLAGQYF.

The chain employs TRBV5-4 and TRBJ2-1; D is perhaps TRBD2 (5 bases). CDR3 length: 14 amino acids. The V gene's germline CDR1 is SGHNT and CDR2 YYREEE (reference sequence). The V end was cut by 0 bases, the J end by 6 bases, with 10 bases between. CDR3 bases: TGTGCCAGCAGCTTGGAAGGACTGCTCAATGAGCAGTTCTTC. Translation: CASSLEGLLNEQFF.

This rearrangement joins TRBV29-1 to TRBJ2-3; the match to TRBD1 covers 8 bases. Germline V gene sequence: CDR1 SQVTM, CDR2 ANQGSEA. V lost 6 bases, J lost 2 bases, and 10 bases stayed unmatched. The CDR3 covers 15 residues. CDR3 protein: CSVGDRGEDTDTQYF. CDR3 bases: TGCAGCGTCGGTGACAGGGGCGAGGACACAGATACGCAGTATTTT.

The chain carries TRBV18 and TRBJ1-1; 8 positions agree with TRBD1. This CDR3 has 14 amino acids. The germline CDR1 and CDR2 sequences are KGHSH and LQKENI. V gave up 6 bases and J gave up 4 bases; unmatched junction bases: 7. The CDR3: CASSQGTGATEAFF. The CDR3 DNA is TGTGCCAGCTCCCAGGGGACAGGCGCCACTGAAGCTTTCTTT.

The chain links TRBV6-1 to TRBJ1-2; D is undetermined. Germline lookup yields CDR1 MNHNS and CDR2 SASEGT. The CDR3 runs 13 residues. V was pared by 4 bases and J by 3 bases, with 9 bases between. CDR3 in amino acids: CASSGSGYYGYTF. The CDR3 DNA sequence: TGTGCCAGCAGTGGTTCCGGGTACTATGGCTACACCTTC.

V gene TRBV28 combines with J gene TRBJ1-5, with no clear D. V dropped 6 bases and J dropped 6 bases, with 12 bases sitting between them. The CDR3 covers 13 residues. Germline V gene lookup returns CDR1 MDHEN and CDR2 SYDVKM. The CDR3 loop is CASSLGGFQPQHF. The CDR3 coding sequence is TGTGCCAGCAGCCTGGGAGGGTTTCAGCCCCAGCATTTT. Together with reference TRBV28 and TRBJ1-5, the CDR3 gives the full variable domain: DVKVTQSSRYLVKRTGEKVFLECVQDMDHENMFWYRQDPGLGLRLIYFSYDVKMKEKGDIPEGYSVSREKKERFSLILESASTNQTSMYLCASSLGGFQPQHFGDGTRLSIL.

In its sample, this clone was seen once. The genes are TRBV15 and TRBJ1-4; weak D call: TRBD1 (5 bases). The CDR3 spans 15 residues. Germline-derived CDR1 and CDR2 are LNHNV and YYDKDF (reference sequence). The V gene lost 5 bases and the J gene lost 0 bases, with 10 bases spanning the gap. This CDR3 is CATSPTRATNEKLFF. Written as DNA, the CDR3 is TGTGCCACCAGCCCCACCAGGGCAACTAATGAAAAACTGTTTTTT.

This chain links TRBV19 with TRBJ1-3, with a weak D call TRBD1 (6 bases). V lost 9 bases and J 0 bases, leaving 21 bases between the germline ends. CDR1 is LNHDA and CDR2 is SQIVND in the germline V gene (reference sequence). There are 17 residues in the CDR3. This CDR3 is CASYQFRTGSSGNTIYF. The DNA for the CDR3 is TGTGCCAGCTACCAGTTCCGTACAGGGTCCTCTGGAAACACCATATATTTT.

This rearrangement joins TRBV29-1 to TRBJ1-2; tentatively, D is TRBD1 (5 bases). The ends were cut back, 0 bases at V and 4 bases at J, with 21 bases in the middle. The CDR3 loop spans 17 amino acids. Germline loops: CDR1 SQVTM, CDR2 ANQGSEA. Here the CDR3 reads CSVEEYQGTQDVYGYTF. For the CDR3, the DNA is TGCAGCGTTGAAGAGTACCAGGGAACTCAGGACGTCTATGGCTACACCTTC.

This chain uses TRBV7-2 with TRBJ2-1; D is perhaps TRBD2 (6 bases). The CDR3 length is 15 residues. V gave up 5 bases and J gave up 8 bases, with 19 bases separating them. Germline CDR1 reads SGHTA; CDR2 reads FQGNSA. DNA of the CDR3: TGTGCCAGCAGCCTTCCCCCTAGGAGGGCCGATGAGCAGTTCTTC. Amino acid sequence: CASSLPPRRADEQFF. The variable domain in full, with the rest retrieved from reference TRBV7-2 and TRBJ2-1, is GAGVSQSPSNKVTEKGKDVELRCDPISGHTALYWYRQSLGQGLEFLIYFQGNSAPDKSGLPSDRFSAERTGGSVSTLTIQRTQQEDSAVYLCASSLPPRRADEQFFGPGTRLTVL.

As to this clone: The identical CDR3 is also encoded by other nucleotide sequences in the sample. The chain is built from TRBV5-6 and TRBJ1-1; D unclear. Deletions cut 2 bases from V and 1 base from J, with 9 bases between. Germline loops: CDR1 SGHDT, CDR2 YYEEEE. This CDR3 has 14 residues. CDR3 DNA sequence: TGTGCCAGCAGCTTAGGAGAGAAGAACACTGAAGCTTTCTTT. The encoded protein is CASSLGEKNTEAFF.

V and J are TRBV6-1 and TRBJ1-5; D gene ambiguous. There are 15 residues in the CDR3. The ends were cut back, 0 bases at V and 2 bases at J, with 8 bases in the middle. The germline CDR1 and CDR2 sequences are MNHNS and SASEGT. DNA for the CDR3: TGTGCCAGCAGTGAAGCGAGTTTCGGCAATCAGCCCCAGCATTTT. Its protein is CASSEASFGNQPQHF.

The V and J genes are TRBV2 and TRBJ2-3, with TRBD2 matching over 9 bases. The germline V gene has CDR1 SNHLY and CDR2 FYNNEI. The CDR3 has 15 residues. The V gene end was trimmed by 6 bases and the J gene end by 6 bases; junction bases not matched to a gene: 10. The CDR3 nucleotides are TGTGCCAGCAGCCGGGAGCGGGGGGCGAGGGATACGCAGTATTTT. Protein sequence: CASSRERGARDTQYF.

The genes are TRBV7-9 and TRBJ2-5; D remains ambiguous. The CDR3 has 12 residues. With 4 bases removed from V and 5 bases from J, the gap between germline ends came to 8 bases. Germline loops: CDR1 SEHNR, CDR2 FQNEAQ (reference sequence). This chain's CDR3 is CASSSDMETQYF. CDR3 nucleotides: TGTGCCAGCAGCTCAGACATGGAGACCCAGTACTTC.

CDR3 coding DNA: TGCGCCAGCAGAACAGGAGAATATGGCTACACCTTC. This sequence encodes CASRTGEYGYTF. The chain couples TRBV5-1 to TRBJ1-2, with a possible D match to TRBD1 (5 bases). Germline-derived CDR1 and CDR2 are SGHRS and YFSETQ. V was clipped by 5 bases and J by 5 bases, with 10 bases between them. CDR3 length: 12 residues.

The chain has TRBV19 and TRBJ2-2; D possibly corresponds to TRBD2 (6 bases). The germline gives CDR1 LNHDA, CDR2 SQIVND (reference sequence). V was clipped by 7 bases and J by 6 bases, with 15 bases between them. The CDR3 runs to 14 residues. The chain's CDR3 is CASMRGVSPGELFF. The CDR3 DNA follows: TGTGCCAGTATGCGGGGCGTGTCCCCCGGGGAGCTGTTTTTT.

The chain joins TRBV19 to TRBJ2-1, with 7 positions matching TRBD1. CDR3 length equals 13 residues. V lost 5 bases and J lost 4; bases outside the gene matches: 2. Germline CDR1 and CDR2: LNHDA and SQIVND (reference sequence). CDR3 region: CASSVDRYNEQFF. CDR3 in DNA: TGTGCCAGTAGTGTGGACAGGTACAATGAGCAGTTCTTC.

This clone is a singleton in its sample. This chain joins TRBV9 and TRBJ1-6; unclear D gene. CDR3 length equals 13 residues. Trimming removed 3 bases at V and 7 bases at J, with 8 bases between. The germline V gene has CDR1 SGDLS and CDR2 YYNGEE. In DNA form, the CDR3 reads TGTGCCAGCAGCGCTCTACTCAATTCACCCCTCCACTTT. Translating it yields CASSALLNSPLHF.